This TCR beta chain comes out of a study of STAT5B mutations in CD4+ large granular lymphocyte leukemia. Study-wide points: Compared with healthy controls (2/35), patient top clones favored TRBV06 (8/27).

V lost 4 bases and J 2 bases, leaving 9 bases between the germline ends. Germline values: CDR1 SGHDN, CDR2 FVKESK. The CDR3 has 14 residues. Study processing details: The detection floor for productive clonotype frequency was 2.59 x 10-5. Generated by immunoSEQ multiplex PCR, the TCRdb table keeps only in-frame clones and is missing some. D and trimming were read from the DNA, whereas the V and J calls and clone size are those reported in that table. The sample lists around 21,000 clones; 60% to 85% were seen once. This clone was picked up a small number of times. Its antigen is as yet unknown. The clonotype originates from a human donor in good health. The V call is TRBV14, the J call TRBJ1-5; perhaps TRBD1 as D (6 bases). Material: CD4+ T cells from blood buffy coats. CDR3 coding DNA: TGTGCCAGCAGCCCTAGACAGGGCAATCAGCCCCAGCATTTT. Translation gives CASSPRQGNQPQHF.